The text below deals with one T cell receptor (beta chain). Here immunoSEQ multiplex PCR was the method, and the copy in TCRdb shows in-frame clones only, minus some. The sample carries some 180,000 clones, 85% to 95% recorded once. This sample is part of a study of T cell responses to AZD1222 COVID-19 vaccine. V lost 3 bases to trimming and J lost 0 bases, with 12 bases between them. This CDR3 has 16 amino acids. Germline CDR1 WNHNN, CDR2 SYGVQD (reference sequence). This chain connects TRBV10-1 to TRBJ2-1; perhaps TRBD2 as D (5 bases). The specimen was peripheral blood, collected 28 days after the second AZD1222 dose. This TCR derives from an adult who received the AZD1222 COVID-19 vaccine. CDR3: CASSDTSGASYNEQFF. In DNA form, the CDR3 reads TGCGCCAGCAGTGATACAAGCGGAGCCTCCTACAATGAGCAGTTCTTC.